The entry below describes one T cell receptor beta chain. Its specificity is not known. Per individual sample, eight separate reactions were used to make cDNA. Following a re-call of the 5' RACE reads, TCRdb has one entry per CDR3 protein and lacks DNA. The sample has approximately 300,000 distinct CDR3 sequences. The data are from a study of monozygotic twins with inflammatory bowel disease. The CDR3 runs to 15 residues. Overall study findings and caveats: Twins with IBD were found to have lower TCRbeta diversity (inverse Simpson) than healthy co-twins.

This chain connects TRBV12-3 or TRBV12-4 to TRBJ1-1; TCRdb's assignment of TRBD1 cannot be checked, as there is no DNA. Sequenced input: blood. This TCR came from a human donor with ulcerative colitis or Crohn's disease, or a healthy co-twin of an affected twin (not recorded which). The CDR3 region is CASSPGQGAFAEAFF.